The following is a TCR beta chain sequence with its context. This entry is derived from a study of shared clonotypes between healthy human individuals. Libraries were prepared by immunoSEQ multiplex PCR; TCRdb keeps only in-frame clonotypes and omits some of them. Among some 89,000 clones, less than 80% were seen once, and the ten largest hold roughly 40%. CDR3 length: 16 amino acids. V lost 1 base to trimming and J lost 2 bases, with 13 bases between them. The V gene's germline CDR1 is SEHNR and CDR2 FQNEAQ (reference sequence). The rearrangement uses TRBV7-9 and TRBJ2-3; unclear D gene. The TCR was taken from a man under 40 in good health. Sequenced input: memory CD8+ T cells sorted from blood. Subset noted: CD45RO+ cells pooled with CCR7-negative TemRA cells. The DNA for the CDR3 is TGTGCCAGCAGCTTAGGGTTCAGAGAAAACACAGATACGCAGTATTTT. It encodes CASSLGFRENTDTQYF.